This is a list of T cell receptor beta chains from one sample in a study of blood T cell repertoires in COVID-19. TCRdb's copy holds only in-frame clones and misses some; the assay was immunoSEQ multiplex PCR. The data contain 60,000 to 70,000 clones, approximately 86% of them seen just once; the ten biggest clones take up more than 6.5%. Sequencing was performed on peripheral blood. The origin of the receptors is a man between 60 and 70 years old with acute or convalescent COVID-19. Both conserved end residues are part of each CDR3. The D gene is left open where the match is weak. The listing skips clone size in some rows; elsewhere it reads once, few, many or a size class.

J gene,D gene,clone size,V gene,CDR3 protein,CDR3 DNA
TRBJ1-2,TRBD1,NA,TRBV5-5,CASSLAGQGSGYTF,TGTGCCAGCAGCTTGGCCGGACAGGGATCGGGCTACACCTTC
TRBJ2-5,NA,NA,TRBV3-1/TRBV3-2,CASSLQGVRIGETQYF,TGTGCCAGCAGCCTACAGGGAGTGCGGATTGGAGAGACCCAGTACTTC
TRBJ2-1,TRBD1,NA,TRBV11-3,CASSLARDRPRNEQFF,TGTGCCAGCAGCCTAGCCAGGGACAGGCCGAGGAATGAGCAGTTCTTC
TRBJ2-1,NA,NA,TRBV6-2/TRBV6-3,CASSWTGGGNEQFF,TGTGCCAGCAGTTGGACCGGGGGAGGCAATGAGCAGTTCTTC
TRBJ1-1,TRBD1,NA,TRBV10-1,CASSETGAGNTEAFF,TGCGCCAGCAGTGAGACAGGGGCTGGGAACACTGAAGCTTTCTTT
TRBJ1-6,NA,NA,TRBV3-1/TRBV3-2,CASTRNTNSPLHF,TGTGCCAGCACCAGAAACACGAATTCACCCCTCCACTTT
TRBJ2-3,TRBD2,NA,TRBV7-9,CASSLDGSGAVDTQYF,TGTGCCAGCAGCTTGGACGGAAGCGGGGCTGTAGATACGCAGTATTTT
TRBJ2-1,TRBD2,once,TRBV3-1/TRBV3-2,CASSQRKTSGGPFSEQFF,TGTGCCAGCAGCCAACGGAAGACTAGCGGGGGGCCGTTTTCTGAGCAGTTCTTC
TRBJ2-6,TRBD1,NA,TRBV27,CASSRDRGDSGANVLTF,TGTGCCAGCAGCCGGGACAGGGGCGACTCTGGGGCCAACGTCCTGACTTTC
TRBJ1-1,NA,NA,TRBV29-1,CSVGVTGGNTEAFF,TGCAGCGTTGGTGTCACGGGGGGGAACACTGAAGCTTTCTTT
TRBJ1-5,TRBD1,few,TRBV7-9,CASSLTGAQPQHF,TGTGCCAGCAGCTTGACAGGGGCCCAGCCCCAGCATTTT
TRBJ1-3,NA,NA,TRBV10-1,CASSVDTGNTIYF,TGCGCCAGCAGTGTGGACACTGGAAACACCATATATTTT
TRBJ1-2,TRBD1,NA,TRBV29-1,CSVDAAGGSSGYTF,TGCAGCGTTGACGCGGCAGGGGGCTCGAGTGGCTACACCTTC
TRBJ1-5,NA,few,TRBV24-1,CATSAGVDYQPQHF,TGTGCCACCAGTGCGGGGGTTGACTATCAGCCCCAGCATTTT
TRBJ1-5,TRBD1,once,TRBV19,CASSPTGGGQPQHF,TGTGCCAGTAGTCCCACAGGGGGCGGCCAGCCCCAGCATTTT
TRBJ2-7,TRBD1,NA,TRBV20-1,CSASSGQGNYEQYF,TGCAGTGCTAGTTCAGGACAGGGAAATTACGAGCAGTACTTC
TRBJ1-1,TRBD1,few,TRBV10-1,CASSEQGARTEAFF,TGCGCCAGCAGTGAGCAGGGGGCGCGGACTGAAGCTTTCTTT
TRBJ1-1,TRBD1,NA,TRBV6-5,CASLTGPWNTEAFF,TGTGCCAGCCTGACAGGGCCTTGGAACACTGAAGCTTTCTTT
TRBJ1-1,NA,NA,TRBV10-1,CASSESAGEAFF,TGCGCCAGCAGTGAGTCGGCAGGGGAAGCTTTCTTT
TRBJ1-6,TRBD1,NA,TRBV10-3,CAIRATGGESPLHF,TGTGCCATCAGAGCGACAGGGGGAGAGTCACCCCTCCACTTT
TRBJ1-1,NA,NA,TRBV11-3,CASSRDTEAFF,TGTGCCAGCTCCCGAGACACTGAAGCTTTCTTT
TRBJ2-1,TRBD2,few,TRBV4-3,CASSQGLAGGVNEQFF,TGCGCCAGCAGCCAAGGACTAGCGGGGGGCGTTAATGAGCAGTTCTTC
TRBJ1-2,NA,NA,TRBV5-1,CASSPRGNGYTF,TGCGCCAGCAGCCCGCGGGGGAATGGCTACACCTTC
TRBJ2-1,TRBD1,NA,TRBV5-1,CASKGTGVDEQFF,TGCGCCAGCAAAGGGACAGGGGTGGATGAGCAGTTCTTC
TRBJ2-2,TRBD2,NA,TRBV7-7,CASSSSGLAGGLAGELFF,TGTGCCAGCAGCTCCAGCGGGCTAGCGGGGGGGCTGGCCGGGGAGCTGTTTTTT
TRBJ1-5,TRBD1,NA,TRBV30,CAWSYRDRVNQPQHF,TGTGCCTGGAGTTACCGGGACAGGGTTAATCAGCCCCAGCATTTT
TRBJ1-5,NA,NA,TRBV21-1,CASSAQFQGAGQPQHF,TGTGCCAGCAGCGCCCAATTCCAGGGGGCCGGTCAGCCCCAGCATTTT
TRBJ2-2,NA,few,TRBV6-5,CASSLGPGAGELFF,TGTGCCAGCAGTCTGGGGCCAGGAGCCGGGGAGCTGTTTTTT
TRBJ2-3,NA,NA,TRBV6-5,CASSPRWTSTDTQYF,TGTGCCAGCAGTCCCAGGTGGACTAGCACAGATACGCAGTATTTT
TRBJ2-1,NA,few,TRBV4-3,CASSQETGLRNEQFF,TGCGCCAGCAGCCAAGAGACGGGTCTGAGGAATGAGCAGTTCTTC
TRBJ1-1,NA,NA,TRBV7-9,CASSLVAGVRRNTEAFF,TGTGCCAGCAGCTTAGTCGCAGGGGTGCGGAGGAACACTGAAGCTTTCTTT
TRBJ1-1,NA,NA,TRBV7-9,CASSFQNTEAFF,TGTGCCAGCAGCTTTCAGAACACTGAAGCTTTCTTT
TRBJ1-2,NA,many,TRBV11-2,CASSWRGDYGYTF,TGTGCCAGCAGCTGGCGGGGGGACTATGGCTACACCTTC
TRBJ1-3,NA,NA,TRBV11-2,CASSPIGENTIYF,TGTGCCAGCAGCCCGATCGGGGAAAACACCATATATTTT
TRBJ1-5,NA,few,TRBV30,CAWSRQGLQPQHF,TGTGCCTGGAGCCGGCAGGGGCTTCAGCCCCAGCATTTT
TRBJ1-2,NA,NA,TRBV10-3,CAISEAAAESGYTF,TGTGCCATCAGTGAGGCGGCGGCTGAGTCTGGCTACACCTTC
TRBJ2-7,TRBD1,NA,TRBV29-1,CSVDGDRGDEQYF,TGCAGCGTTGATGGGGACAGGGGAGACGAGCAGTACTTC
TRBJ1-1,NA,NA,TRBV18,CASSPYRAGPNTEAFF,TGTGCCAGCTCACCATATCGGGCAGGGCCGAACACTGAAGCTTTCTTT
TRBJ2-3,NA,NA,TRBV19,CASSRLQDYSTDTQYF,TGTGCCAGTAGCAGATTACAGGACTATAGCACAGATACGCAGTATTTT
TRBJ2-2,NA,NA,TRBV5-1,CASSLLAPNTGELFF,TGCGCCAGCAGCTTGCTGGCACCGAACACCGGGGAGCTGTTTTTT